Described below is a single T cell receptor (beta chain) sequence and its context. This sample is part of a study of blood T cell repertoires in COVID-19. Per the germline V gene, CDR1 is LNHDA and CDR2 is SQIVND (reference sequence). V lost 2 bases and J lost 6, with 22 bases in between. This CDR3 is 17 amino acids long. Repertoires were generated with immunoSEQ multiplex PCR, while TCRdb's copy carries only in-frame clones and drops some. The table has 150,000 to 200,000 clones, around 86% seen once. The material sequenced was peripheral blood. This sequence originates from an elderly woman in a cohort sampled during active or convalescent COVID-19. The V and J genes are TRBV19 and TRBJ1-1; maybe TRBD1 (5 bases). The CDR3 is CASSIYFFRGGGSEAFF. The CDR3 bases are TGTGCCAGTAGTATATACTTTTTCAGAGGCGGGGGTTCTGAAGCTTTCTTT.